The 3 T cell receptor beta chains given below trace back to one sample, sequenced in a study of T cells after yellow fever vaccination. From the 5' RACE reads, TCRdb called clonotypes with MiXCR, one entry per CDR3 protein. The sample contains a few hundred thousand distinct CDR3 sequences, roughly 8.6% of which appear only once. The sample was PBMCs, taken roughly 47 days after the first yellow fever vaccination. These TCRs come from a man younger than 30 who received the YFV17D yellow fever vaccine.

This clonotype occurred a few times. The chain joins TRBV10-2 to TRBJ2-5; TRBD1 is a possible D gene (6 bases). Germline V CDR1 and CDR2: WSHSY, SAAADI. The V and J ends lost 3 bases and 5 bases respectively, with 13 bases between them. The CDR3 extends over 14 amino acids. The CDR3 bases are TGCGCCAGCAGTGACGGGACACTCCTGGAGACCCAGTACTTC. This gives the protein CASSDGTLLETQYF.

This clonotype was observed many times. The genes are TRBV7-9 and TRBJ2-1; the D call may be TRBD1 or TRBD2 (5 bases each). CDR3 length: 15 residues. With 3 bases removed from V and 1 base from J, the gap between germline ends came to 10 bases. CDR1 is SEHNR and CDR2 is FQNEAQ in the germline V gene (reference sequence). The CDR3: CASSFRGDSYNEQFF. DNA of the CDR3: TGTGCCAGCAGCTTTCGAGGGGATTCCTACAATGAGCAGTTCTTC.

This chain links TRBV11-2 with TRBJ2-2, with 9 bases lining up with TRBD2. The length of the CDR3 is 19 residues. Per the germline V gene, CDR1 is SGHAT and CDR2 is FQNNGV. J was trimmed by 0 bases and V by 4 bases; bases with no gene match: 12. The CDR3 is CASSSEGSGGFANTGELFF. CDR3 coding DNA: TGTGCCAGCAGCTCAGAGGGCAGCGGGGGGTTCGCGAACACCGGGGAGCTGTTTTTT.